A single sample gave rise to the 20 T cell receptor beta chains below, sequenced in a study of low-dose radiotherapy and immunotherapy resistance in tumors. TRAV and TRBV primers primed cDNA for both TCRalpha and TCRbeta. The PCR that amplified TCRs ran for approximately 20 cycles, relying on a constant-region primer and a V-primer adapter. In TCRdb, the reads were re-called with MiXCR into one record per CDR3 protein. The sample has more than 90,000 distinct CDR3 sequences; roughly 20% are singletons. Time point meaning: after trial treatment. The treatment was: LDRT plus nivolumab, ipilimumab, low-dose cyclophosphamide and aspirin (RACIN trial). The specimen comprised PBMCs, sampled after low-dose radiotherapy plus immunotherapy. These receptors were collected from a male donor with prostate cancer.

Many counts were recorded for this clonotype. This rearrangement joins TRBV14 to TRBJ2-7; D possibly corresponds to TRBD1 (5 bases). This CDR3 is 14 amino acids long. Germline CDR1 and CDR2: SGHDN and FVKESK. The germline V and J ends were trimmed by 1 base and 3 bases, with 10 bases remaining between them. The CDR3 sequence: CASSQVGRVYEQYF. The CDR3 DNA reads TGTGCCAGCAGCCAAGTGGGCAGGGTCTACGAGCAGTACTTC.

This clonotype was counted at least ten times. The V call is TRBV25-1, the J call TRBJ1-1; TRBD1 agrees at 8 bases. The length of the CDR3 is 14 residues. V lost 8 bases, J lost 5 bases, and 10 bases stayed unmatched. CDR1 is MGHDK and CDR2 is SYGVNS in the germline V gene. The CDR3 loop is CASGTGTGGTEAFF. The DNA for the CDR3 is TGTGCCAGCGGTACCGGGACAGGAGGAACTGAAGCTTTCTTT.

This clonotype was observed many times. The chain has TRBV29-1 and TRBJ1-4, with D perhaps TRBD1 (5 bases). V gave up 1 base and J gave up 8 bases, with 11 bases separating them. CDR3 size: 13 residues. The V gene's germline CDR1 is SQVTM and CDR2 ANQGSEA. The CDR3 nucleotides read TGCAGCGTTGAAGCAGGGCAGCGGGAAAAACTGTTTTTT. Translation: CSVEAGQREKLFF.

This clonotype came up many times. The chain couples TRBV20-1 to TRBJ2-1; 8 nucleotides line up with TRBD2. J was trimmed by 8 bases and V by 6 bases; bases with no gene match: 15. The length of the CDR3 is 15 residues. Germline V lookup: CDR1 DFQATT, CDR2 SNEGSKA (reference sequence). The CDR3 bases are TGCAGTGCCCCGCTGCCCGGGGGGGCCATCGATGAGCAGTTCTTC. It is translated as CSAPLPGGAIDEQFF.

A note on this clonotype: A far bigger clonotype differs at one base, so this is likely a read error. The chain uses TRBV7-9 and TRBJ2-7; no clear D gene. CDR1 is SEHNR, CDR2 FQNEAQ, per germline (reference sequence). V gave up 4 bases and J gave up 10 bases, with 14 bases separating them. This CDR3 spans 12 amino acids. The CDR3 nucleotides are TGTGCCAGCAGCTCAAACACGCGACTTCAGTACTTC. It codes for CASSSNTRLQYF. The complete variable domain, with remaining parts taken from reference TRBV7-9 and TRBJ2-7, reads DTGVSQNPRHKITKRGQNVTFRCDPISEHNRLYWYRQTLGQGPEFLTYFQNEAQLEKSRLLSDRFSAERPKGSFSTLEIQRTEQGDSAMYLCASSSNTRLQYFGPGTRLTVT.

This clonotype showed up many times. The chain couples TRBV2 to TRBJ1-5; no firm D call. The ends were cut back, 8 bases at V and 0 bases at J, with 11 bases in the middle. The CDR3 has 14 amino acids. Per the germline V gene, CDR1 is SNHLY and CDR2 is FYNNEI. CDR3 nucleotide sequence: TGTGCCAGCGCGGGATCTCATAGCAATCAGCCCCAGCATTTT. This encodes CASAGSHSNQPQHF.

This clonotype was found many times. The CDR3 spells CASSPPSRGNEQFF. The CDR3 DNA reads as TGTGCCAGCTCACCACCATCCAGGGGCAATGAGCAGTTCTTC. The J gene is TRBJ2-1, the V gene TRBV18; TRBD1 is a possible D gene (6 bases). In germline, CDR1 is KGHSH, CDR2 LQKENI. The germline V and J ends were trimmed by 0 bases and 6 bases, with 9 bases remaining between them. CDR3 length: 14 residues.

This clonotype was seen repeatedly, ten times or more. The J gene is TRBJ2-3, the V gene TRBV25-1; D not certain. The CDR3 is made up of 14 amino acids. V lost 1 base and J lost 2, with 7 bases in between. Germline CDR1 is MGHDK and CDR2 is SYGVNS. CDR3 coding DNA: TGTGCCAGCAGTGAATGGTTCCACACAGATACGCAGTATTTT. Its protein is CASSEWFHTDTQYF.

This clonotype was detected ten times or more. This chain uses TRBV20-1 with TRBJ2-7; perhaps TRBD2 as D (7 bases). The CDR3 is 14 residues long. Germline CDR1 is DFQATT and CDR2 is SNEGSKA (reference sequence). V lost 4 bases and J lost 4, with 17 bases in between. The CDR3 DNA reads TGCAGTGCTACCCGTGGACAGCGGGAATACGAGCAGTACTTC. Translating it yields CSATRGQREYEQYF.

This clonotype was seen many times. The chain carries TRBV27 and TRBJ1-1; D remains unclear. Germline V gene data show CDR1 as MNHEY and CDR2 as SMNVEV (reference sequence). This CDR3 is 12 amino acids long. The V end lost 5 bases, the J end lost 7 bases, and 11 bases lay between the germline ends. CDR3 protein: CASSDRRVEAFF. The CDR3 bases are TGTGCCAGCAGTGATAGGCGCGTTGAAGCTTTCTTT.

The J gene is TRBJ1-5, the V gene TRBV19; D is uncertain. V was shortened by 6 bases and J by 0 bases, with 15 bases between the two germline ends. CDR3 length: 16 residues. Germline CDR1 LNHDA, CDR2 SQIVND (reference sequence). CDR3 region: CASSRVRQNSNQPQHF. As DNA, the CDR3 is TGTGCCAGTAGCCGGGTCCGTCAGAATAGCAATCAGCCCCAGCATTTT.

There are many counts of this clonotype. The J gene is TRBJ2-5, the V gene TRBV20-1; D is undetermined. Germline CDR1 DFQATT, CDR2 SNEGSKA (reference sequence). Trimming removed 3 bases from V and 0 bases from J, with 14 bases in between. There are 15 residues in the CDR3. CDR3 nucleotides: TGCAGTGCTAGGACTGTGGCCGGACACCAAGAGACCCAGTACTTC. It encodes CSARTVAGHQETQYF.

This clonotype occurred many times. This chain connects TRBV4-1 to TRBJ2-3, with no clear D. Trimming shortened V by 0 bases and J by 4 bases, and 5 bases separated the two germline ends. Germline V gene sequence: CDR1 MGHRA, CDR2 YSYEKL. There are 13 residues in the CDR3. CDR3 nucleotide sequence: TGCGCCAGCAGCCAAGATCTTTCAGATACGCAGTATTTT. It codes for CASSQDLSDTQYF.

The CDR3 reads CASRVSYEQYF. CDR3 coding DNA: TGTGCCAGTCGTGTCTCCTACGAGCAGTACTTC. V gene TRBV2 combines with J gene TRBJ2-7; D call uncertain. Trimming left V 9 bases short and J 0 bases short, with 6 bases between. This CDR3 region has 11 residues. In germline, CDR1 is SNHLY, CDR2 FYNNEI.

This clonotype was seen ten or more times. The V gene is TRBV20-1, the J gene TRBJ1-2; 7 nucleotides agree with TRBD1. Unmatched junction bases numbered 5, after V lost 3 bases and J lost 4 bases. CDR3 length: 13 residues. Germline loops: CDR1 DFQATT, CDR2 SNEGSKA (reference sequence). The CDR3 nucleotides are TGCAGTGCTAGGGCGGGACAGATCTATGGCTACACCTTC. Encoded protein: CSARAGQIYGYTF.

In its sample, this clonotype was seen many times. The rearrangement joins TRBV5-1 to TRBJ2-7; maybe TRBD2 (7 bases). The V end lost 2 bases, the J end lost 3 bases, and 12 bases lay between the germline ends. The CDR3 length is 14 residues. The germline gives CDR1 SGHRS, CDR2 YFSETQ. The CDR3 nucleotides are TGCGCCAGCAGCTTCGGGGGGCCCAGCTACGAGCAGTACTTC. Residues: CASSFGGPSYEQYF.

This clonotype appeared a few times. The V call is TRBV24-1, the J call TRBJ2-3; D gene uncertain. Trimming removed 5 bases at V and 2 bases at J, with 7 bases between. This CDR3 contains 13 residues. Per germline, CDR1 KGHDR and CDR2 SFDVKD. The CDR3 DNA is TGTGCCACCAGTGGGCAAGCCACAGATACGCAGTATTTT. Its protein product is CATSGQATDTQYF.

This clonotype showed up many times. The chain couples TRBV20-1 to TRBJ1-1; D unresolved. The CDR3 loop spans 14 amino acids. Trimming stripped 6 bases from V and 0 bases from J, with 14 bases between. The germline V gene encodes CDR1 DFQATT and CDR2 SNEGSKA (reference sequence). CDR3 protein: CSATWRQVNTEAFF. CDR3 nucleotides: TGCAGTGCAACCTGGCGGCAGGTGAACACTGAAGCTTTCTTT.

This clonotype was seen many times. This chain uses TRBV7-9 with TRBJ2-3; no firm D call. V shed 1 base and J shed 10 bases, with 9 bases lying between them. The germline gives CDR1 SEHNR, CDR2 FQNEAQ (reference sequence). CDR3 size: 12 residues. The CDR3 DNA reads TGTGCCAGCAGCTTAGGGCTTGTTGCGCAGTATTTT. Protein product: CASSLGLVAQYF.

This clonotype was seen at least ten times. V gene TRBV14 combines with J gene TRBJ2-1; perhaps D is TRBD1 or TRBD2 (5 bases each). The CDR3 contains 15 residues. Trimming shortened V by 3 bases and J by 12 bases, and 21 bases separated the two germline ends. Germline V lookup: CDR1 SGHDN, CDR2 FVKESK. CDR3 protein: CASSQGTGLTMGQFF. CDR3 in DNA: TGTGCCAGCAGCCAGGGGACCGGGCTTACAATGGGGCAGTTCTTC.